The rows below give T cell receptor beta chains drawn from one sample of a study of cytomegalovirus exposure and HLA in healthy donors. Repertoires were generated with immunoSEQ multiplex PCR, while TCRdb's copy carries only in-frame clones and drops some. The sample has some 44,000 clones; about 50% are singletons. Sequencing used PBMCs. The origin of the receptors is a human donor in good health. The CDR3 runs from the conserved cysteine through the conserved F or W.

cdr3_aa: CASSWARSGSPDTQYF
v_call: TRBV11-3
j_call: TRBJ2-3

cdr3_aa: CASSHGRWTSGPPREQFF
v_call: TRBV27
j_call: TRBJ2-1

cdr3_aa: CASSEAGRETQYF
v_call: TRBV9
j_call: TRBJ2-5

cdr3_aa: CASSQGQGSTGELFF
v_call: TRBV18
j_call: TRBJ2-2

cdr3_aa: CASSYSGTEKLFF
v_call: TRBV6-5
j_call: TRBJ1-4

cdr3_aa: CASSERGQGVLYGYTF
v_call: TRBV2
j_call: TRBJ1-2

cdr3_aa: CASSPSTPQNSPLHF
v_call: TRBV18
j_call: TRBJ1-6

cdr3_aa: CSLRHNTNEAFF
v_call: TRBV29-1
j_call: TRBJ1-1

cdr3_aa: CATSRDRGLAGGETQYF
v_call: TRBV15
j_call: TRBJ2-5

cdr3_aa: CASSSGVMGNQPQHF
v_call: TRBV6-1
j_call: TRBJ1-5

cdr3_aa: CASSQRGQGYEQYF
v_call: TRBV11-3
j_call: TRBJ2-7